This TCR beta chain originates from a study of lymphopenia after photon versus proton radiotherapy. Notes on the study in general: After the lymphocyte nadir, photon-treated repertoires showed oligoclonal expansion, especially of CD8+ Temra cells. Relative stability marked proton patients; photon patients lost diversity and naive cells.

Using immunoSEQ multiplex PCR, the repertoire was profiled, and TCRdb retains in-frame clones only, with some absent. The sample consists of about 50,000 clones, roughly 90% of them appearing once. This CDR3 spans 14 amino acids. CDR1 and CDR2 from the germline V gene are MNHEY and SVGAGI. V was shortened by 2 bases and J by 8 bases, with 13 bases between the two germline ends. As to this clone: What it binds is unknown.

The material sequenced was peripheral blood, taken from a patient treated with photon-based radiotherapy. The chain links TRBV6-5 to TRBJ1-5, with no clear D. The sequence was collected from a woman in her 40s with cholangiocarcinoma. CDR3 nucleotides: TGTGCCAGCAGTTACAGCGTGTGGTCGGAGCCCCAGCATTTT. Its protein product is CASSYSVWSEPQHF.